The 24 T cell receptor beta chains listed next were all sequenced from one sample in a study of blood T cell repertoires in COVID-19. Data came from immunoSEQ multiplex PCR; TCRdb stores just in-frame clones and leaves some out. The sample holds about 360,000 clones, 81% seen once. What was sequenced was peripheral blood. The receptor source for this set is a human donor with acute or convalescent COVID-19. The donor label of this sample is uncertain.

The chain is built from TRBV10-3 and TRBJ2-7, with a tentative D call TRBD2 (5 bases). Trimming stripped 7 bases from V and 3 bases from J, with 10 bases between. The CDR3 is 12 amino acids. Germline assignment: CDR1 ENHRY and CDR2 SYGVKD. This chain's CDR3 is CAIMRESYEQYF. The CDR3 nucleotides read TGTGCCATCATGAGGGAGAGCTACGAGCAGTACTTC.

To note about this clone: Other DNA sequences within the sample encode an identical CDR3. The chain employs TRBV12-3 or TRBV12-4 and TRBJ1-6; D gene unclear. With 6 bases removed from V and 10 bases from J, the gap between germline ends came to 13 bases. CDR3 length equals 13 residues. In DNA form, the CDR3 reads TGTGCCAGCAGGGGCCCTCCCAGCTCACCCCTCCACTTT. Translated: CASRGPPSSPLHF.

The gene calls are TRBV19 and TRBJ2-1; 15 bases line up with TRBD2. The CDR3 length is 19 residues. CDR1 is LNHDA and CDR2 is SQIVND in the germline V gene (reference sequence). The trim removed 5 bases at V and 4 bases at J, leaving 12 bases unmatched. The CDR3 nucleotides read TGTGCCAGTAGTGGTGGACTAGCGGGAGGGCCGAGGATTTACAATGAGCAGTTCTTC. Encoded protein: CASSGGLAGGPRIYNEQFF. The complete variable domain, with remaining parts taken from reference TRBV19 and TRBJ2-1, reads DGGITQSPKYLFRKEGQNVTLSCEQNLNHDAMYWYRQDPGQGLRLIYYSQIVNDFQKGDIAEGYSVSREKKESFPLTVTSAQKNPTAFYLCASSGGLAGGPRIYNEQFFGPGTRLTVL.

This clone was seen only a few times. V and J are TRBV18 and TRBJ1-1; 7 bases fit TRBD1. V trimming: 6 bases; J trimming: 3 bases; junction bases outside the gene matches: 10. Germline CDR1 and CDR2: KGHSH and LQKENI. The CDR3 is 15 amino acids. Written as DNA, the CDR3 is TGTGCCAGCTCCACCGGGACAGCCCATGACACTGAAGCTTTCTTT. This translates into CASSTGTAHDTEAFF.

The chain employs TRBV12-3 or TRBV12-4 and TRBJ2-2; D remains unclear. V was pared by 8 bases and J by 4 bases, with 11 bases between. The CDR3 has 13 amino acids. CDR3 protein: CASSRLSTGELFF. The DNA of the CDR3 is TGTGCCAGCTCCCGACTGAGCACCGGGGAGCTGTTTTTT.

The CDR3 DNA sequence: TGCGCCAGCAGTGAAGGGGGCCCAAGCTCCTACAATGAGCAGTTCTTC. As protein: CASSEGGPSSYNEQFF. The gene calls are TRBV23-1 and TRBJ2-1; 7 bases are a match to TRBD1. Being an ORF, TRBV23-1 has a function that is uncertain. The CDR3 covers 16 residues. V dropped 5 bases and J dropped 0; count of bases not matched to a gene: 7.

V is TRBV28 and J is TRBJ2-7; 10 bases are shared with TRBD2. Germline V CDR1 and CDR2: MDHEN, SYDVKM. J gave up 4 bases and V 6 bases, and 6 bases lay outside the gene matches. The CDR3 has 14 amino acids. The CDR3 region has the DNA TGTGCCAGCAGACTAGCGGGGAGGGTGTACGAGCAGTACTTC. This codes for CASRLAGRVYEQYF.

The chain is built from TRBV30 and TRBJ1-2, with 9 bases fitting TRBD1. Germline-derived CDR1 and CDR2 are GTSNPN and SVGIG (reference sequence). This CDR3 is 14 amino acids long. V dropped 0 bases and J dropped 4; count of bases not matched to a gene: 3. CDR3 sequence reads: CAWSVGTGIYGYTF. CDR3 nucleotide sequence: TGTGCCTGGAGTGTAGGGACAGGGATCTATGGCTACACCTTC.

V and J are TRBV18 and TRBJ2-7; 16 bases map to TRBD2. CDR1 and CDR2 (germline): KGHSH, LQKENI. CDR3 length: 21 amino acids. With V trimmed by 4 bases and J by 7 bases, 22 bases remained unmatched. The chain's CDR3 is CASSLSTGLAGGPGDGEEQYF. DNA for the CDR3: TGTGCCAGCTCACTCTCGACGGGACTAGCGGGGGGGCCAGGGGATGGAGAGGAGCAGTACTTC. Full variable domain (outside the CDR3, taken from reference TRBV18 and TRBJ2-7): NAGVMQNPRHLVRRRGQEARLRCSPMKGHSHVYWYRQLPEEGLKFMVYLQKENIIDESGMPKERFSAEFPKEGPSILRIQQVVRGDSAAYFCASSLSTGLAGGPGDGEEQYFGPGTRLTVT.

The CDR3 here is CASSPYARGIEQFF. Written as DNA, the CDR3 is TGTGCCAGCTCACCTTATGCGAGGGGGATTGAGCAGTTCTTC. The chain couples TRBV18 to TRBJ2-1; a weak D match, TRBD1 (6 bases). Germline lookup yields CDR1 KGHSH and CDR2 LQKENI. V was cut by 3 bases and J by 9 bases, with 15 bases left in between. The CDR3 totals 14 residues.

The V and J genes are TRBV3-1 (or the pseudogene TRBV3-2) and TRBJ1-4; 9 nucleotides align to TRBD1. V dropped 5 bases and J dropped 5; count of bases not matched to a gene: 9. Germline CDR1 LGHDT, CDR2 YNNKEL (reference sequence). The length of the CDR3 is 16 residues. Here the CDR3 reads CASSVRYRGQNEKLFF. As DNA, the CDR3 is TGTGCCAGCAGCGTACGGTACAGGGGGCAGAATGAAAAACTGTTTTTT.

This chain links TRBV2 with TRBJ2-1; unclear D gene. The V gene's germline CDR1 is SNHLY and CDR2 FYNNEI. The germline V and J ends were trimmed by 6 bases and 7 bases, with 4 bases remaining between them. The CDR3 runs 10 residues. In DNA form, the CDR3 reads TGTGCCAGCAGGACAAATGAGCAGTTCTTC. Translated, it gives CASRTNEQFF.

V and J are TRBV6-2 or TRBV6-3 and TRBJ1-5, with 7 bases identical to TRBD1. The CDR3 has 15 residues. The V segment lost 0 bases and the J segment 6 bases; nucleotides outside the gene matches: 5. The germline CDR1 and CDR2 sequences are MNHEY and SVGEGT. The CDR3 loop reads CASSYSRQGGQPQHF. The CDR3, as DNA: TGTGCCAGCAGTTACTCGAGGCAGGGGGGTCAGCCCCAGCATTTT.

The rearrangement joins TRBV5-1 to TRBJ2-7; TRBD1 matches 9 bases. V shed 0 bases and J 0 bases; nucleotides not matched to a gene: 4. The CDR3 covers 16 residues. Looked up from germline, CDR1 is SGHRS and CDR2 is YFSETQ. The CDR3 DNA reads TGCGCCAGCAGCTTGGATGGGACAGGGATCTCCTACGAGCAGTACTTC. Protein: CASSLDGTGISYEQYF.

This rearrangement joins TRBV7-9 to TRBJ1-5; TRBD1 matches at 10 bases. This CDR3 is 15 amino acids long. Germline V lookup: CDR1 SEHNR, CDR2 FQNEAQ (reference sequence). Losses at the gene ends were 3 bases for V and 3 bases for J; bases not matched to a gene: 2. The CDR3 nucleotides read TGTGCCAGCAGCTTTGGGACAGGGGCCAATCAGCCCCAGCATTTT. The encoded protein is CASSFGTGANQPQHF.

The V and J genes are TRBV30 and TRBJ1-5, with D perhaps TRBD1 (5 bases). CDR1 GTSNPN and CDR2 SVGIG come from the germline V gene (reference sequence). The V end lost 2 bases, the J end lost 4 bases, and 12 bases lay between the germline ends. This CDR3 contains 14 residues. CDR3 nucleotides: TGTGCCTGGAGTTTCGGGAGGGGAAATCAGCCCCAGCATTTT. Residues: CAWSFGRGNQPQHF.

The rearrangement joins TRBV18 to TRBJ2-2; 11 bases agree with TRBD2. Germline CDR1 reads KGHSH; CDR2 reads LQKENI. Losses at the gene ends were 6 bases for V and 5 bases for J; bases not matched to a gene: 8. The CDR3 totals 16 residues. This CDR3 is CASSQPGLADTGELFF. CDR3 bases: TGTGCCAGCTCCCAACCGGGACTAGCGGATACCGGGGAGCTGTTTTTT.

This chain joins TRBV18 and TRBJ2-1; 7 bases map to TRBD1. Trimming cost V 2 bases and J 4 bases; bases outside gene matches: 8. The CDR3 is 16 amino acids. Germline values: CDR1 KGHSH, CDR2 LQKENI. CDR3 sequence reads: CASSPKGTEGYNEQFF. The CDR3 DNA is TGTGCCAGCTCACCAAAAGGGACAGAGGGATACAATGAGCAGTTCTTC.

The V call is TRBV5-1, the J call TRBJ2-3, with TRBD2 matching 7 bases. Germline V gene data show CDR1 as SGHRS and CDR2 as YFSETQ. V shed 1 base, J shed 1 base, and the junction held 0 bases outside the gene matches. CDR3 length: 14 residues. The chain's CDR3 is CASSLTSGTDTQYF. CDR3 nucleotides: TGCGCCAGCAGCTTGACTAGCGGCACAGATACGCAGTATTTT. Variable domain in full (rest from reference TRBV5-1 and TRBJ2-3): KAGVTQTPRYLIKTRGQQVTLSCSPISGHRSVSWYQQTPGQGLQFLFEYFSETQRNKGNFPGRFSGRQFSNSRSEMNVSTLELGDSALYLCASSLTSGTDTQYFGPGTRLTVL.

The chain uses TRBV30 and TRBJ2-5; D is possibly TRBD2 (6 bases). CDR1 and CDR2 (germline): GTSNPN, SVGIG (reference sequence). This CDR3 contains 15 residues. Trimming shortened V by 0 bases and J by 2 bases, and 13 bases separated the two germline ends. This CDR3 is CAWSVRGRRQETQYF. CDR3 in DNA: TGTGCCTGGAGTGTACGGGGGAGGAGACAAGAGACCCAGTACTTC.

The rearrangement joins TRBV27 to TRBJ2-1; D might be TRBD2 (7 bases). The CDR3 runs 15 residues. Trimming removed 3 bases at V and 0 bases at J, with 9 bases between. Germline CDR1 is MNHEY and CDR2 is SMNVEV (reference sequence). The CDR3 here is CASSFGGPSYNEQFF. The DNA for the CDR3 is TGTGCCAGCAGTTTCGGGGGGCCCTCCTACAATGAGCAGTTCTTC.

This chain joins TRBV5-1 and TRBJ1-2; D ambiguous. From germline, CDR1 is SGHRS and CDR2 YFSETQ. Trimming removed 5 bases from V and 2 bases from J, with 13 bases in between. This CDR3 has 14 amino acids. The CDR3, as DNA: TGCGCCAGCAGGGGCTACGGGGAAAACTATGGCTACACCTTC. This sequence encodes CASRGYGENYGYTF.

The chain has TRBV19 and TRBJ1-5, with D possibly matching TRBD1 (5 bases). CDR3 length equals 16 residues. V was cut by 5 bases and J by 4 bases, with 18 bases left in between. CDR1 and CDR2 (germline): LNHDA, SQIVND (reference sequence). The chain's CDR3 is CASSPPRRSGNQPQHF. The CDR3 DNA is TGTGCCAGTAGTCCTCCCCGACGGTCAGGGAATCAGCCCCAGCATTTT.

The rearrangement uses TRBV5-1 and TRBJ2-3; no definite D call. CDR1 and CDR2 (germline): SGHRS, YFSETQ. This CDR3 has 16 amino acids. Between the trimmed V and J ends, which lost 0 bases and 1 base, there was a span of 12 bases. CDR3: CASSLGSGIGTDTQYF. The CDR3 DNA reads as TGCGCCAGCAGCTTGGGAAGTGGTATAGGCACAGATACGCAGTATTTT.